This is a list of T cell receptor beta chains from one sample in a study of blood T cell repertoires in COVID-19. Method: immunoSEQ multiplex PCR; TCRdb's copy keeps in-frame clones and lacks some. This table has roughly 250,000 clones, more than 65% appearing once. Material for sequencing was peripheral blood. The origin of the receptors is a woman between 35 and 50 years old with active or convalescent COVID-19. CDR3s include the opening cysteine and the closing phenylalanine or tryptophan. A D gene is named only where the DNA matches it firmly. Size is stated for part of the rows, as once, few or many counts, or as a class when the clone is expanded.

CDR3 length: 16; J gene: TRBJ1-1; D gene: NA; clone size: NA; V gene: TRBV28; CDR3 protein: CASGQNRVEPSSEAFF; CDR3 DNA: TGTGCCAGCGGACAAAACAGGGTCGAGCCATCCAGTGAAGCTTTCTTT
CDR3 length: 15; J gene: TRBJ1-6; D gene: NA; clone size: NA; V gene: TRBV28; CDR3 protein: CASSLPTGLNSPLHF; CDR3 DNA: TGTGCCAGCAGTTTGCCGACAGGCCTTAATTCACCCCTCCACTTT
CDR3 length: 15; J gene: TRBJ1-3; D gene: TRBD1; clone size: NA; V gene: TRBV10-3; CDR3 protein: CAITRTGDPGNTIYF; CDR3 DNA: TGTGCCATTACACGGACAGGAGACCCTGGAAACACCATATATTTT
CDR3 length: 14; J gene: TRBJ2-7; D gene: TRBD2; clone size: NA; V gene: TRBV11-1; CDR3 protein: CASTWTSGAYEQYF; CDR3 DNA: TGTGCCAGCACCTGGACTAGCGGGGCCTACGAGCAGTACTTC
CDR3 length: 16; J gene: TRBJ2-5; D gene: NA; clone size: NA; V gene: TRBV5-5; CDR3 protein: CASSSALSVLGETQYF; CDR3 DNA: TGTGCCAGCAGCTCGGCTCTTAGCGTCCTGGGAGAGACCCAGTACTTC
CDR3 length: 14; J gene: TRBJ1-2; D gene: TRBD1; clone size: NA; V gene: TRBV27; CDR3 protein: CASVGSGGLADYTF; CDR3 DNA: TGTGCCAGCGTAGGGTCAGGGGGCCTAGCGGACTACACCTTC
CDR3 length: 13; J gene: TRBJ1-1; D gene: NA; clone size: NA; V gene: TRBV11-3; CDR3 protein: CASSRGVNTEAFF; CDR3 DNA: TGTGCCAGCAGCCGGGGGGTGAACACTGAAGCTTTCTTT
CDR3 length: 16; J gene: TRBJ2-1; D gene: NA; clone size: NA; V gene: TRBV27; CDR3 protein: CASSPSGGSSYNEQFF; CDR3 DNA: TGTGCCAGCAGTCCCAGTGGGGGGAGCTCCTACAATGAGCAGTTCTTC
CDR3 length: 14; J gene: TRBJ1-3; D gene: TRBD1; clone size: NA; V gene: TRBV5-4; CDR3 protein: CASSTGTGGNTIYF; CDR3 DNA: TGTGCCAGCAGCACCGGGACAGGGGGAAACACCATATATTTT
CDR3 length: 16; J gene: TRBJ1-2; D gene: TRBD1; clone size: NA; V gene: TRBV7-8; CDR3 protein: CASSKTGTGAGYGYTF; CDR3 DNA: TGTGCCAGCAGTAAAACGGGGACAGGGGCTGGGTATGGCTACACCTTC
CDR3 length: 16; J gene: TRBJ2-1; D gene: NA; clone size: NA; V gene: TRBV6-1; CDR3 protein: CASSEGQGVSRNEQFF; CDR3 DNA: TGTGCCAGCAGTGAAGGGCAGGGTGTGTCCCGAAATGAGCAGTTCTTC
CDR3 length: 13; J gene: TRBJ1-1; D gene: NA; clone size: NA; V gene: TRBV5-5; CDR3 protein: CASSWGRGTEAFF; CDR3 DNA: TGTGCCAGCAGCTGGGGCAGGGGCACTGAAGCTTTCTTT
CDR3 length: 15; J gene: TRBJ2-7; D gene: TRBD1; clone size: NA; V gene: TRBV6-2/TRBV6-3; CDR3 protein: CASSYGTGGIYEQYF; CDR3 DNA: TGTGCCAGCAGTTACGGGACAGGGGGTATCTACGAGCAGTACTTC
CDR3 length: 16; J gene: TRBJ2-3; D gene: NA; clone size: once; V gene: TRBV4-1; CDR3 protein: CASSPEGRMRTDTQYF; CDR3 DNA: TGCGCCAGCAGCCCAGAGGGGAGAATGCGGACAGATACGCAGTATTTT
CDR3 length: 17; J gene: TRBJ1-2; D gene: NA; clone size: once; V gene: TRBV7-9; CDR3 protein: CASSLGAGVRVNYGYTF; CDR3 DNA: TGTGCCAGCAGCTTAGGAGCAGGGGTCAGAGTGAACTATGGCTACACCTTC
CDR3 length: 19; J gene: TRBJ2-5; D gene: TRBD2; clone size: NA; V gene: TRBV7-9; CDR3 protein: CASSSPGEAGGAYQETQYF; CDR3 DNA: TGTGCCAGCAGCTCCCCCGGGGAGGCGGGGGGGGCGTACCAAGAGACCCAGTACTTC
CDR3 length: 15; J gene: TRBJ2-5; D gene: TRBD2; clone size: NA; V gene: TRBV7-2; CDR3 protein: CASSLAIGGKETQYF; CDR3 DNA: TGTGCCAGCAGCTTAGCGATCGGGGGGAAAGAGACCCAGTACTTC
CDR3 length: 15; J gene: TRBJ1-5; D gene: NA; clone size: NA; V gene: TRBV2; CDR3 protein: CASSGGQGRSQPQHF; CDR3 DNA: TGTGCCAGCAGTGGGGGGCAGGGACGAAGTCAGCCCCAGCATTTT
CDR3 length: 13; J gene: TRBJ2-7; D gene: NA; clone size: once; V gene: TRBV30; CDR3 protein: CAWSETDSYEQYF; CDR3 DNA: TGTGCCTGGAGTGAGACTGACTCCTACGAGCAGTACTTC
CDR3 length: 14; J gene: TRBJ2-7; D gene: NA; clone size: NA; V gene: TRBV9; CDR3 protein: CASSVDRDSGEQYF; CDR3 DNA: TGTGCCAGCAGCGTAGACAGAGATTCAGGCGAGCAGTACTTC
CDR3 length: 15; J gene: TRBJ1-6; D gene: NA; clone size: NA; V gene: TRBV9; CDR3 protein: CASSVESGFGSPLHF; CDR3 DNA: TGTGCCAGCAGCGTAGAATCAGGATTCGGATCACCCCTCCACTTT
CDR3 length: 16; J gene: TRBJ2-5; D gene: TRBD1; clone size: NA; V gene: TRBV5-1; CDR3 protein: CASSPGTRQGQETQYF; CDR3 DNA: TGCGCCAGCAGCCCCGGGACCCGACAGGGACAAGAGACCCAGTACTTC
CDR3 length: 13; J gene: TRBJ1-6; D gene: NA; clone size: NA; V gene: TRBV5-1; CDR3 protein: CASSLGENSPLHF; CDR3 DNA: TGCGCCAGCAGCTTGGGGGAGAATTCACCCCTCCACTTT
CDR3 length: 11; J gene: TRBJ1-2; D gene: NA; clone size: NA; V gene: TRBV9; CDR3 protein: CASTGTYGYTF; CDR3 DNA: TGTGCCAGCACCGGGACATATGGCTACACCTTC
CDR3 length: 15; J gene: TRBJ1-6; D gene: NA; clone size: NA; V gene: TRBV28; CDR3 protein: CASSLSQAYNSPLHF; CDR3 DNA: TGTGCCAGCAGTCTATCACAGGCGTATAATTCACCCCTCCACTTT
CDR3 length: 15; J gene: TRBJ1-4; D gene: NA; clone size: few; V gene: TRBV2; CDR3 protein: CASTGTRGTNEKLFF; CDR3 DNA: TGTGCCAGCACAGGCACCAGGGGAACTAATGAAAAACTGTTTTTT
CDR3 length: 16; J gene: TRBJ1-2; D gene: NA; clone size: NA; V gene: TRBV25-1; CDR3 protein: CASSEWGIGGPYGYTF; CDR3 DNA: TGTGCCAGCAGTGAATGGGGGATAGGAGGGCCCTATGGCTACACCTTC
CDR3 length: 13; J gene: TRBJ2-7; D gene: TRBD2; clone size: few; V gene: TRBV5-4; CDR3 protein: CASSLGEGREQYF; CDR3 DNA: TGTGCCAGCAGCTTGGGGGAGGGTCGCGAGCAGTACTTC
CDR3 length: 16; J gene: TRBJ1-6; D gene: NA; clone size: NA; V gene: TRBV9; CDR3 protein: CASSGGEGGGNSPLHF; CDR3 DNA: TGTGCCAGCAGCGGGGGAGAGGGCGGAGGGAATTCACCCCTCCACTTT
CDR3 length: 12; J gene: TRBJ1-2; D gene: TRBD1; clone size: NA; V gene: TRBV29-1; CDR3 protein: CSVFPGQGGYTF; CDR3 DNA: TGCAGCGTTTTCCCGGGACAGGGAGGCTACACCTTC
CDR3 length: 14; J gene: TRBJ1-1; D gene: NA; clone size: once; V gene: TRBV9; CDR3 protein: CASTSGVVYTEAFF; CDR3 DNA: TGTGCCAGCACCTCAGGGGTGGTGTACACTGAAGCTTTCTTT